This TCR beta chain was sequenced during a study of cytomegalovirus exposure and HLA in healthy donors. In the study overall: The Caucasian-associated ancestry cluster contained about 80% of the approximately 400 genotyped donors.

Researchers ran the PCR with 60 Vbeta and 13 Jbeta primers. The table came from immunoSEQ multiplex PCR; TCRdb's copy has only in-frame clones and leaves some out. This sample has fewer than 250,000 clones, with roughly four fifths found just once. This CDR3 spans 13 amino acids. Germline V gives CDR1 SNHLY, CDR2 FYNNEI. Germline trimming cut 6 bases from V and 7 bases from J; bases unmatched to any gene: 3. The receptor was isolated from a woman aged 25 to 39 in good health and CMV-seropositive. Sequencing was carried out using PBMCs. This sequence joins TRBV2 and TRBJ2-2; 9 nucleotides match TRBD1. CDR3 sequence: CASRQGADGELFF. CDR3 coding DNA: TGTGCCAGCAGACAGGGGGCGGACGGGGAGCTGTTTTTT.